This T cell receptor (beta chain) was profiled in a study of response to subunit inactivated influenza vaccine. Points from the study as a whole: Authors suggested each seasonal influenza vaccination recruits few new T cells.

From the RT-PCR reads, TCRdb called clonotypes with MiXCR, one entry per CDR3 protein. The table includes a few hundred thousand distinct CDR3 sequences, 13% to 15% detected once. Looked up from germline, CDR1 is SGHRS and CDR2 is YFSETQ. This CDR3 has 15 residues. V was cut by 5 bases and J by 2 bases, with 16 bases left in between. This clonotype was recorded at least ten times. Its matching antigen is unknown. This TCR derives from a man aged 50-59 years who received an inactivated influenza vaccine. This specimen was PBMCs from blood, taken 11 to 12 days after vaccination. The V and J genes are TRBV5-1 and TRBJ1-2; D perhaps matches TRBD1 (5 bases). The CDR3 loop is CASRDLTGWNYGYTF. The CDR3 bases are TGCGCCAGCAGGGATCTAACAGGTTGGAACTATGGCTACACCTTC.